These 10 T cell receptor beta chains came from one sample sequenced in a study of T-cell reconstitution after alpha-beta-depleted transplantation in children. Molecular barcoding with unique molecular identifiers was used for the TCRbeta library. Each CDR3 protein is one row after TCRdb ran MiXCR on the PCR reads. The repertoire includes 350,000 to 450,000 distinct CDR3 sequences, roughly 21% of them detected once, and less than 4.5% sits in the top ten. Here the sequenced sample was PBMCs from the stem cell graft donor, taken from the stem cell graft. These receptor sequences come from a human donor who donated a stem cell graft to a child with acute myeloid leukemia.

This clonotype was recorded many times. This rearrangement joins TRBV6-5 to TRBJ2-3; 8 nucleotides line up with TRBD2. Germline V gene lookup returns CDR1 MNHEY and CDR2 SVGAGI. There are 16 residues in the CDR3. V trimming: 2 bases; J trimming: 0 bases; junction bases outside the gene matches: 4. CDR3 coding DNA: TGTGCCAGCAGTTACGAGGCTAGCGGGAGCACAGATACGCAGTATTTT. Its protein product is CASSYEASGSTDTQYF.

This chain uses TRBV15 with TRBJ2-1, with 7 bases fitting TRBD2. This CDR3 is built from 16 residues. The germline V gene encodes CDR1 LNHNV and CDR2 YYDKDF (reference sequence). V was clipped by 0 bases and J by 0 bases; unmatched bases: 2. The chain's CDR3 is CATSREGGSSYNEQFF. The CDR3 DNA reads TGTGCCACCAGCAGAGAGGGGGGGAGCTCCTACAATGAGCAGTTCTTC. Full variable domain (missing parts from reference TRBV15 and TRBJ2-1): DAMVIQNPRYQVTQFGKPVTLSCSQTLNHNVMYWYQQKSSQAPKLLFHYYDKDFNNEADTPDNFQSRRPNTSFCFLDIRSPGLGDTAMYLCATSREGGSSYNEQFFGPGTRLTVL.

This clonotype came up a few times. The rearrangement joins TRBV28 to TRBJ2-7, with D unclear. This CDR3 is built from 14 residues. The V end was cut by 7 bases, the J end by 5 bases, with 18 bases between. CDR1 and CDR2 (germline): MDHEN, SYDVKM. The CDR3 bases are TGTGCCAGCACCGCCCGGCTACAGATCCACGAGCAGTACTTC. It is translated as CASTARLQIHEQYF. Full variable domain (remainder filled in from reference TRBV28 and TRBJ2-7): DVKVTQSSRYLVKRTGEKVFLECVQDMDHENMFWYRQDPGLGLRLIYFSYDVKMKEKGDIPEGYSVSREKKERFSLILESASTNQTSMYLCASTARLQIHEQYFGPGTRLTVT.

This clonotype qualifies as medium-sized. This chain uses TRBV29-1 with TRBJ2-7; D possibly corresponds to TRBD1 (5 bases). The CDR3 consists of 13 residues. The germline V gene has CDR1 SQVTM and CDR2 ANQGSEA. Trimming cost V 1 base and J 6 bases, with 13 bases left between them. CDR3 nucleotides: TGCAGCGTTGAAGGGCAGGGATTGAGCGAGCAGTACTTC. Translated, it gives CSVEGQGLSEQYF.

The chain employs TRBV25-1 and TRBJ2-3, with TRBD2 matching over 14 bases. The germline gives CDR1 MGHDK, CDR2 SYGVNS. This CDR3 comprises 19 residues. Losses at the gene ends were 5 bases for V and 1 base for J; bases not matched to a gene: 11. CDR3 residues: CASSKRPPGLAGGTDTQYF. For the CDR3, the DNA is TGTGCCAGCAGTAAAAGGCCCCCGGGACTAGCGGGAGGCACAGATACGCAGTATTTT.

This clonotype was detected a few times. This CDR3 is CASSYRPPGVETQYF. The CDR3 nucleotides are TGTGCCAGCAGTTACCGTCCCCCGGGGGTAGAGACCCAGTACTTC. The chain is built from TRBV6-5 and TRBJ2-5; the D gene is possibly TRBD2 (6 bases). This CDR3 contains 15 residues. Trimming pared 2 bases from V and 4 bases from J, leaving 14 bases between. The germline V gene encodes CDR1 MNHEY and CDR2 SVGAGI.

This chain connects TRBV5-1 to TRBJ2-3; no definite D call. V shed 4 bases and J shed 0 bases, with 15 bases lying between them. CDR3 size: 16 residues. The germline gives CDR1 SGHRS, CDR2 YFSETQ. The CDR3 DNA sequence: TGCGCCAGCAGCCAGGACGGATTTGGCAGCACAGATACGCAGTATTTT. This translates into CASSQDGFGSTDTQYF.

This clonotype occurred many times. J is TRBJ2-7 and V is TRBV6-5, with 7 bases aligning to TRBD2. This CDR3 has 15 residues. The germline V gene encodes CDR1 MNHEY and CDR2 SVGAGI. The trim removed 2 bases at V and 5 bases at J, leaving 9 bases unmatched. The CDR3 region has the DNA TGTGCCAGCAGTTACCTCGAGGTAGCGGGCCACGAGCAGTACTTC. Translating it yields CASSYLEVAGHEQYF.

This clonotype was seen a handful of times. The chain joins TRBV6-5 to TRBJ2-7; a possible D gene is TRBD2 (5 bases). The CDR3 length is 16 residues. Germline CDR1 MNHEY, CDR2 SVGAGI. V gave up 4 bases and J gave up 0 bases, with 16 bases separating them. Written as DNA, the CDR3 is TGTGCCAGCAGTTTACTCCCGACGGGGAGCTCCTACGAGCAGTACTTC. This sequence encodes CASSLLPTGSSYEQYF.

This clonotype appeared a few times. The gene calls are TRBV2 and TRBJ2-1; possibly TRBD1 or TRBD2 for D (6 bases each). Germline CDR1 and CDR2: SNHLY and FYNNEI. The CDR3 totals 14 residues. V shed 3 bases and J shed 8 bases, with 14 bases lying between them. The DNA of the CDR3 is TGTGCCAGCAGTGAGGAGGGGGGCTTGGATGAGCAGTTCTTC. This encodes CASSEEGGLDEQFF.